These 10 T cell receptor beta chains came from one sample sequenced in a study of CD8+CD57+ T cells in acquired aplastic anemia (dated by TCRdb to the late 2010s). The sample was run on an Illumina HiSeq 2000. Genomic DNA served as template for TCR beta VDJ combination and CDR3 sequence profiling. TCRdb reran the public reads through fastp at Q25 and MiXCR, keeping productive beta chains. Every distinct CDR3 protein forms one entry, paired with its most common genes and DNA. The sample data list about 270,000 distinct CDR3 sequences, and 50% to 70% of these were observed just once. The ten most abundant clones make up 8% of the sample. Material: sorted CD4+, CD8+, or CD8+CD57+ T cells (not recorded which) from PBMCs. The receptors originated from a human donor with severe aplastic anemia or a healthy control (not recorded which).

This clonotype has just a few counts. J is TRBJ1-3 and V is TRBV2; the D is unclear. V was trimmed by 3 bases and J by 7 bases, leaving 10 bases between them. The CDR3 extends over 13 amino acids. Germline CDR1 SNHLY, CDR2 FYNNEI. This CDR3 is CASSDDSDNTIYF. CDR3 sequence (DNA): TGTGCCAGCAGTGATGATTCTGATAACACCATATATTTT. The variable domain in full, with the rest retrieved from reference TRBV2 and TRBJ1-3, is EPEVTQTPSHQVTQMGQEVILRCVPISNHLYFYWYRQILGQKVEFLVSFYNNEISEKSEIFDDQFSVERPDGSNFTLKIRSTKLEDSAMYFCASSDDSDNTIYFGEGSWLTVV.

The chain employs TRBV19 and TRBJ1-1; 9 bases match TRBD1. This CDR3 has 14 amino acids. V shed 3 bases, J shed 4 bases, and the junction held 3 bases outside the gene matches. Germline loops: CDR1 LNHDA, CDR2 SQIVND (reference sequence). The CDR3 protein is CASSIGTGSTEAFF. CDR3 nucleotide sequence: TGTGCCAGTAGTATTGGGACAGGGAGCACTGAAGCTTTCTTT.

This clonotype was observed a handful of times. A read error is possible here, since a much larger clone lies one base away. This sequence joins TRBV20-1 and TRBJ1-5, with D unclear. This CDR3 comprises 14 residues. Germline CDR1 reads DFQATT; CDR2 reads SNEGSKA (reference sequence). The CDR3 DNA follows: TGCAGTGCTAGAGGGGCTTTTAGCAATGAGCCCCAGCATTTT. Translating it yields CSARGAFSNEPQHF.

The chain has TRBV7-8 and TRBJ1-1; the D gene is possibly TRBD1 (6 bases). V was clipped by 4 bases and J by 7 bases, with 10 bases between them. This CDR3 region has 12 residues. Per germline, CDR1 SGHVS and CDR2 FQNEAQ. CDR3 in amino acids: CASSSGAGEAFF. Here the CDR3 DNA reads TGTGCCAGCAGCTCGGGGGCAGGTGAAGCTTTCTTT.

This clonotype has ten or more counts. The rearrangement uses TRBV20-1 and TRBJ1-2, with D unresolved. The CDR3 contains 12 residues. CDR1 and CDR2 (germline): DFQATT, SNEGSKA (reference sequence). Deletions cut 1 base from V and 7 bases from J, with 10 bases between. CDR3 residues: CSARADSGGYTF. The CDR3 DNA sequence: TGCAGTGCTAGAGCAGACTCGGGTGGCTACACCTTC.

This clonotype was picked up many times. This rearrangement joins TRBV9 to TRBJ1-4, with D uncertain. CDR1 SGDLS and CDR2 YYNGEE come from the germline V gene. CDR3 size: 12 residues. V was cut by 1 base and J by 6 bases, with 4 bases left in between. The CDR3 protein is CASSVRDEKLFF. CDR3 in DNA: TGTGCCAGCAGCGTAAGGGATGAAAAACTGTTTTTT. Looking up the rest from reference TRBV9 and TRBJ1-4 gives the full variable domain: DSGVTQTPKHLITATGQRVTLRCSPRSGDLSVYWYQQSLDQGLQFLIQYYNGEERAKGNILERFSAQQFPDLHSELNLSSLELGDSALYFCASSVRDEKLFFGSGTQLSVL.

The chain couples TRBV7-9 to TRBJ2-2, with 9 nucleotides matching TRBD1. The trim removed 3 bases at V and 6 bases at J, leaving 5 bases unmatched. The germline V gene encodes CDR1 SEHNR and CDR2 FQNEAQ (reference sequence). The CDR3 has 15 residues. The CDR3 DNA sequence: TGTGCCAGCAGCTTGACAGGGGGAAGCCCCGGGGAGCTGTTTTTT. Amino acids: CASSLTGGSPGELFF.

The chain combines TRBV4-3 with TRBJ1-2, with TRBD1 identical over 9 bases. The CDR3 covers 15 residues. V was clipped by 3 bases and J by 7 bases; unmatched bases: 9. CDR1 is LGHNA, CDR2 YSLEER, per germline. Written as DNA, the CDR3 is TGCGCCAGCAGCCAGGAGGCCGGGACAGGGCCTGGCTACACCTTC. Amino acid sequence: CASSQEAGTGPGYTF.

The chain is built from TRBV24-1 and TRBJ1-5; 7 bases align to TRBD1. The CDR3 contains 13 residues. Germline V gives CDR1 KGHDR, CDR2 SFDVKD. The V segment lost 11 bases and the J segment 5 bases; nucleotides outside the gene matches: 8. CDR3 amino acids: CASGRDRYQPQHF. The CDR3 coding sequence is TGTGCCAGCGGCCGGGACAGATATCAGCCCCAGCATTTT.

The rearrangement uses TRBV10-3 and TRBJ2-3, with D perhaps given as TRBD1 or TRBD2 (5 bases each). V dropped 6 bases and J dropped 3 bases, with 16 bases sitting between them. The CDR3 covers 15 residues. CDR1 and CDR2 from the germline V gene are ENHRY and SYGVKD. CDR3 in DNA: TGTGCCATCAGCGCGTCCGGGACCTATACAGATACGCAGTATTTT. As protein: CAISASGTYTDTQYF.